This T cell receptor (beta chain) was documented in a study of blood T cell repertoires in COVID-19. For the study at large: The origin of the acute and convalescent COVID-19 samples was the United States, Italy and Spain. The analysed material was cDNA or gDNA that came from T cells, B-cell-depleted T cells, or PBMCs.

Authors' processing steps: Amplification with reference gene primers provided the estimates of nucleated cell counts. The repertoire was sequenced with immunoSEQ multiplex PCR; TCRdb's copy has only in-frame clones and lacks some. Clone size and V and J calls were adopted from that table, with D and trimming inferred from the DNA. The sample yields 200,000 to 250,000 clones, about 79% seen once. Cohort 3 donors counted as recovered after two negative PCRs, clearance, or resolved symptoms. This clone was counted a few times. This CDR3 spans 14 amino acids. Germline V gene data show CDR1 as SGHAT and CDR2 as FQDESV (reference sequence). V lost 3 bases to trimming and J lost 1 base; unmatched junction nucleotides: 2.

This receptor was taken from a woman aged 55-70 years who had recovered from COVID-19. The sequenced material came from PBMCs or T cells enriched from blood (not recorded which). The chain uses TRBV11-1 and TRBJ2-7; 8 nucleotides align to TRBD1. The CDR3 DNA sequence: TGTGCCAGCAGCTTGCGGGACAGGTCCTACGAGCAGTACTTC. Protein sequence: CASSLRDRSYEQYF.